Listed below are T cell receptor beta chains from one sample, sequenced in a study of blood T cell repertoires in COVID-19. The method was immunoSEQ multiplex PCR; TCRdb's version includes in-frame clones alone and lacks a portion of them. The sample shows roughly 190,000 clones, 80% to 90% of them seen only once. Input material: peripheral blood. The receptors come from a woman aged 55-75 years with COVID-19, enrolled during active disease. Each CDR3 is given with its conserved first and last residue. The D gene is left open where the match is weak. Not all rows give a size; the values are once, few, many and, for expanded clones, a class.

v_call	d_call	j_call	clone_size	cdr3_aa	cdr3_nt
TRBV19	TRBD1	TRBJ2-2	-	CASSTLTGVRSGELFF	TGTGCCAGTAGTACCTTGACAGGGGTGAGGTCCGGGGAGCTGTTTTTT
TRBV6-6	-	TRBJ2-1	-	CASSYGRGTPGGEQFF	TGTGCCAGCAGTTACGGACGGGGTACGCCTGGGGGCGAGCAGTTCTTC
TRBV6-5	TRBD2	TRBJ2-1	-	CASSTSGKANEQFF	TGTGCCAGCAGTACTAGCGGGAAAGCCAATGAGCAGTTCTTC
TRBV7-8	TRBD1	TRBJ1-2	-	CASSPRDWTGDNYGYTF	TGTGCCAGCAGCCCCAGAGACTGGACAGGGGATAACTATGGCTACACCTTC
TRBV20-1	-	TRBJ1-2	few	CSAARDGYTF	TGCAGTGCTGCCAGGGATGGCTACACCTTC
TRBV4-2	-	TRBJ1-4	-	CASSQGLETTNEKLFF	TGTGCCAGCAGCCAAGGATTAGAAACAACTAATGAAAAACTGTTTTTT
TRBV5-6	-	TRBJ1-6	-	CASSFLRLSISYNSPLHF	TGTGCCAGCAGCTTCTTGCGGCTTTCCATCTCCTATAATTCACCCCTCCACTTT
TRBV7-2	TRBD1	TRBJ1-5	-	CASSPTGGSNQPQHF	TGTGCCAGCAGCCCGACAGGGGGCAGCAATCAGCCCCAGCATTTT
TRBV5-1	-	TRBJ2-5	-	CASSPRVQGGQETQYF	TGCGCCAGCAGCCCCAGGGTCCAGGGAGGCCAAGAGACCCAGTACTTC
TRBV5-6	TRBD1	TRBJ1-1	once	CASSFVSGGLGAFF	TGTGCCAGCAGCTTTGTTTCAGGGGGCTTAGGAGCTTTCTTT
TRBV18	-	TRBJ1-1	-	CASSPRLQGMNTEAFF	TGTGCCAGCTCACCGCGCCTCCAGGGGATGAACACTGAAGCTTTCTTT
TRBV7-3	TRBD1	TRBJ2-1	-	CASSPDPGQGGYNEQFF	TGTGCCAGCAGCCCCGATCCCGGACAGGGCGGTTACAATGAGCAGTTCTTC
TRBV9	TRBD2	TRBJ2-2	-	CASSVGGRANGELFF	TGTGCCAGCAGCGTAGGTGGGAGGGCGAACGGGGAGCTGTTTTTT
TRBV5-1	TRBD1	TRBJ1-2	-	CASSLDGTGFFGYTF	TGCGCCAGCAGCTTGGATGGGACAGGATTTTTTGGCTACACCTTC
TRBV4-2	-	TRBJ1-5	-	CASSRVPQGTGNQPQHF	TGTGCCAGCAGCCGGGTACCACAGGGTACGGGCAATCAGCCCCAGCATTTT
TRBV4-2	-	TRBJ1-2	-	CASSQDGGFGYGYTF	TGTGCCAGCAGCCAAGACGGGGGTTTTGGCTATGGCTACACCTTC
TRBV11-2	-	TRBJ2-1	-	CASSPYSGSYNEQFF	TGTGCCAGCAGCCCTTATAGCGGTTCCTACAATGAGCAGTTCTTC
TRBV15	TRBD2	TRBJ2-1	-	CATSSPAGVKNEQFF	TGTGCCACCAGCAGCCCAGCGGGAGTAAAGAATGAGCAGTTCTTC
TRBV27	TRBD2	TRBJ2-5	-	CASSLVSAGGNQETQYF	TGTGCCAGCAGTTTAGTTAGTGCGGGAGGAAACCAAGAGACCCAGTACTTC
TRBV24-1	-	TRBJ1-4	once	CATSDRLGSLPEKLFF	TGTGCCACCAGTGATCGGTTGGGGAGTCTCCCTGAAAAACTGTTTTTT
TRBV28	-	TRBJ2-7	-	CASSLVSAYEQYF	TGTGCCAGCAGTTTAGTGTCAGCCTACGAGCAGTACTTC
TRBV4-3	TRBD2	TRBJ2-3	few	CASSQSPSGRASTDTQYF	TGCGCCAGCAGCCAATCCCCTAGCGGGAGGGCTAGCACAGATACGCAGTATTTT
TRBV13	TRBD2	TRBJ2-3	-	CASSPGLAGEDTQYF	TGTGCCAGCAGCCCGGGACTAGCGGGAGAAGATACGCAGTATTTT
TRBV7-9	TRBD1	TRBJ2-3	-	CASSLPGQGAPDTQYF	TGTGCCAGCAGCTTACCCGGACAGGGGGCGCCGGATACGCAGTATTTT
TRBV6-4	TRBD2	TRBJ2-3	-	CASSDGTSGRARDTQYF	TGTGCCAGCAGTGACGGCACTAGCGGGAGGGCCAGAGATACGCAGTATTTT
TRBV5-1	-	TRBJ2-5	-	CASSATRDWTQETQYF	TGCGCCAGCAGCGCAACCCGGGACTGGACCCAAGAGACCCAGTACTTC
TRBV28	TRBD2	TRBJ2-1	once	CASSLLAEKSYNEQFF	TGTGCCAGCAGTCTTCTAGCGGAGAAGTCCTACAATGAGCAGTTCTTC
TRBV4-3	TRBD1	TRBJ2-2	-	CASSQWTGVVTGELFF	TGCGCCAGCAGCCAATGGACAGGGGTGGTCACCGGGGAGCTGTTTTTT
TRBV11-3	TRBD2	TRBJ2-3	-	CASSLGPLAGGRQDTQYF	TGTGCCAGCAGCTTAGGGCCACTAGCGGGAGGGCGGCAAGATACGCAGTATTTT
TRBV9	-	TRBJ1-3	-	CASSQGIGNTIYF	TGTGCCAGCAGTCAGGGAATAGGAAACACCATATATTTT
TRBV14	-	TRBJ1-2	-	CASSHPWGGLGYGYTF	TGTGCCAGCAGCCACCCCTGGGGCGGATTGGGCTATGGCTACACCTTC
TRBV6-1	-	TRBJ2-2	-	CASSEFGGSNTGELFF	TGTGCCAGCAGTGAATTTGGCGGCTCAAACACCGGGGAGCTGTTTTTT
TRBV10-3	-	TRBJ2-7	-	CAISALVSSYEQYF	TGTGCCATTTCCGCTCTAGTTTCCTCCTACGAGCAGTACTTC
TRBV28	TRBD2	TRBJ2-1	-	CASSHTSGGSYNEQFF	TGTGCCAGCAGCCACACTAGCGGGGGCTCCTACAATGAGCAGTTCTTC
TRBV6-2/TRBV6-3	-	TRBJ2-3	-	CASSYPSAGTNTDTQYF	TGTGCCAGCAGTTACCCCTCGGCAGGGACAAACACAGATACGCAGTATTTT